Here is one TCR beta chain with its context. This sample was included in a study of blood T cell repertoires in COVID-19. The overall study: In each case, the material was cDNA or gDNA derived from T cells, B-cell-depleted T cells, or PBMCs.

Sequenced by immunoSEQ multiplex PCR; TCRdb stores in-frame clones only, minus some. The sample consists of about 330,000 clones, more than 70% of them appearing once. Trimming stripped 5 bases from V and 3 bases from J, with 17 bases between. This CDR3 comprises 15 residues. Germline CDR1 reads SGHRS; CDR2 reads YFSETQ. Sequenced input: PBMCs or T cells enriched from blood (not recorded which). The TCR comes from a woman aged 30 to 39 who had recovered from COVID-19. This sequence joins TRBV5-1 and TRBJ1-2; D remains ambiguous. CDR3 sequence: CASRFNTDPDYGYTF. In nucleotides, the CDR3 is TGCGCCAGCAGATTTAATACAGACCCAGACTATGGCTACACCTTC.